The entry below describes one TCR beta chain. Its target is not known. In the same sample, other DNA sequences code for this CDR3. The sample originates from a study of OX40 agonist ivuxolimab in advanced cancers. On the study more broadly: With ivuxolimab, an agonistic anti-OX40 (CD134) antibody, patients were treated. Partial response was recorded in three patients: one hepatocellular carcinoma and two cutaneous melanoma cases. The study's findings and limits: Partial responders at 0.1-3.0 mg/kg had among the lowest clonal expansion. Not determined was the antigen specificity of the expanded peripheral T cells.

This table comes from immunoSEQ multiplex PCR, and its TCRdb copy is limited to in-frame clones, with some not included. In the table there are 65,000 to 70,000 clones, around 90% of which are singletons. V was clipped by 0 bases and J by 8 bases, with 10 bases between them. Germline assignment: CDR1 LNHNV and CDR2 YYDKDF (reference sequence). The CDR3 is 13 residues long. The rearrangement links TRBV15 to TRBJ1-2; TRBD1 is a possible D gene (5 bases). The sample in question was CD4+ or CD8+ T cells sorted from blood, obtained in a trial of the OX40 agonist ivuxolimab. This TCR was sampled from an adult with an advanced solid tumor such as melanoma, head and neck, liver or kidney cancer. CDR3 sequence reads: CATSRDQGRGYTF. The CDR3 coding sequence is TGTGCCACCAGCAGAGATCAGGGTCGCGGCTACACCTTC.